Listed here is a single T cell receptor beta chain. The antigen is not known. These data are taken from a study of blood T cells in healthy people across ages. General study results and limits: Researchers judged that diversity estimates from one million T cells fell short of true values. Strong correlation existed between TCR beta diversity and naive T cell percentage.

Caucasian, healthy and from Russia, the donors were aged between about 6 and 90. Isolation yielded PBMCs, at least 7 million per sample, in every case. Combining a sample-barcoded 5' primer with a J-beta primer mix, a second PCR ran for 7 to 11 cycles. TCRdb called the 5' RACE reads again in MiXCR, with one record for every CDR3 protein. The data show approximately 810,000 distinct CDR3 sequences, around 26% seen once. The specimen sequenced was blood. The clonotype was recovered from a woman of 80 years or more in good health.

In DNA, the CDR3 is TGCGCCAGCAGCTTGGGAGTAAGGGGACAGAGTCGCCATCAAGAGACCCAGTACTTC. Protein sequence: CASSLGVRGQSRHQETQYF. V and J are TRBV5-1 and TRBJ2-5; 7 nucleotides match TRBD1. J was trimmed by 2 bases and V by 0 bases; bases with no gene match: 16. This CDR3 has 19 residues. Germline CDR1 SGHRS, CDR2 YFSETQ.